The 20 T cell receptor beta chains given below trace back to one sample, sequenced in a study of CD8 T cells in ankylosing spondylitis. General study points: Among TCR beta sequences, a motif of roughly 8 highly homologous variants appeared characteristic of ankylosing spondylitis blood.

MiXCR was run by TCRdb on the 5' RACE reads, yielding one entry per CDR3 protein. The sample records about 390,000 distinct CDR3 sequences, around 22% being singletons. These receptors have no identified antigens. Sequenced input: blood, either unsorted or a sorted T cell fraction (not recorded which). All receptors derive from a male donor with ankylosing spondylitis.

This chain links TRBV2 with TRBJ2-1; the D is unclear. V was pared by 7 bases and J by 6 bases, with 13 bases between. The CDR3 consists of 13 residues. Germline V lookup: CDR1 SNHLY, CDR2 FYNNEI. DNA of the CDR3: TGTGCCAGCAAAATCAGATCTACCAATGAGCAGTTCTTC. Its translation: CASKIRSTNEQFF.

There are a few counts of this clonotype. V gene TRBV20-1 combines with J gene TRBJ1-4, with D possibly being TRBD1 (5 bases). CDR1 and CDR2 (germline): DFQATT, SNEGSKA (reference sequence). CDR3 length: 16 residues. V was pared by 6 bases and J by 4 bases, with 21 bases between. The CDR3 loop reads CSASGPGQQGNEKLFF. CDR3 in DNA: TGCAGTGCCTCAGGTCCCGGCCAGCAGGGTAATGAAAAACTGTTTTTT.

This clonotype has a handful of counts. At one boundary the junction diverges from the germline segment, which might be a read error. The chain has TRBV12-3 or TRBV12-4 and TRBJ2-1, with TRBD2 matching over 11 bases. This CDR3 comprises 14 residues. The CDR3 sequence is CASSVAGGPGEQFF. The CDR3 DNA is TGTGCCAGCAGTGTAGCGGGAGGGCCGGGTGAGCAGTTCTTC.

This clonotype was seen a handful of times. This sequence joins TRBV28 and TRBJ1-2; possible D gene TRBD1, 6 bases. CDR1 and CDR2 from the germline V gene are MDHEN and SYDVKM. The CDR3 loop spans 13 amino acids. V shed 3 bases and J shed 3 bases, with 8 bases lying between them. CDR3 coding DNA: TGTGCCAGCAGTTTTAACAGGGACTATGGCTACACCTTC. Translating gives CASSFNRDYGYTF.

This clonotype has only a few counts. The chain carries TRBV4-1 and TRBJ1-2, with D possibly matching TRBD1 (5 bases). The V end was cut by 4 bases, the J end by 4 bases, with 22 bases between. Germline lookup yields CDR1 MGHRA and CDR2 YSYEKL. The CDR3 extends over 17 amino acids. The CDR3 sequence is CASSRGTGEGIGYGYTF. Written as DNA, the CDR3 is TGCGCCAGCAGCCGGGGGACCGGAGAGGGAATCGGCTATGGCTACACCTTC.

This clonotype was observed a few times. V usage is TRBV7-2 and J usage is TRBJ2-1; TRBD2 might be the D (6 bases). The ends were cut back, 3 bases at V and 3 bases at J, with 12 bases in the middle. The CDR3 sequence is 15 residues long. Germline V gene sequence: CDR1 SGHTA, CDR2 FQGNSA. For the CDR3, the DNA is TGTGCCAGCAGCTTGCATAGCGGACACTACAATGAGCAGTTCTTC. Its translation is CASSLHSGHYNEQFF.

The chain has TRBV6-1 and TRBJ2-2, with no clear D. Germline V gives CDR1 MNHNS, CDR2 SASEGT. Trimming took off 8 bases at V and 1 base at J, with 8 bases between the two ends. The CDR3 is 13 amino acids. The CDR3 coding sequence is TGTGCCAGCCAGGCCTTGAACACCGGGGAGCTGTTTTTT. Translating it yields CASQALNTGELFF.

This clonotype was picked up a small number of times. The CDR3 is CASSQVQGNTDTQYF. CDR3 bases: TGCGCCAGCAGCCAAGTTCAGGGTAACACAGATACGCAGTATTTT. The chain recombines TRBV4-3 with TRBJ2-3; tentative D call: TRBD1 (5 bases). The CDR3 runs to 15 residues. CDR1 is LGHNA and CDR2 is YSLEER in the germline V gene. Trimming shortened V by 1 base and J by 2 bases, and 10 bases separated the two germline ends.

The chain recombines TRBV7-8 with TRBJ2-3; 9 positions agree with TRBD2. This CDR3 comprises 14 residues. Per germline, CDR1 SGHVS and CDR2 FQNEAQ. The trim removed 5 bases at V and 4 bases at J, leaving 4 bases unmatched. This chain's CDR3 is CASSPRLAADTQYF. For the CDR3, the DNA is TGTGCCAGCAGCCCAAGACTAGCGGCAGATACGCAGTATTTT.

The gene calls are TRBV2 and TRBJ2-2; D is possibly TRBD1 (5 bases). CDR1 and CDR2 (germline): SNHLY, FYNNEI. The CDR3 covers 14 residues. V lost 2 bases, J lost 7 bases, and 11 bases lay in between. CDR3 bases: TGTGCCAGCAGTGAAAGGGGTCGGGTCGGGGAGCTGTTTTTT. Its protein is CASSERGRVGELFF.

The chain joins TRBV11-2 to TRBJ2-3; perhaps TRBD2 as D (5 bases). V was pared by 0 bases and J by 1 base, with 11 bases between. The length of the CDR3 is 16 residues. The germline V gene has CDR1 SGHAT and CDR2 FQNNGV. The CDR3 region is CASSLDHSGGTDTQYF. As DNA, the CDR3 is TGTGCCAGCAGCTTAGATCACAGCGGAGGCACAGATACGCAGTATTTT.

The chain links TRBV3-1 to TRBJ2-7, with D perhaps matching TRBD1 (5 bases). CDR1 and CDR2 from the germline V gene are LGHDT and YNNKEL (reference sequence). Trimming left V 0 bases short and J 3 bases short, with 12 bases between. The CDR3 consists of 15 residues. The CDR3 loop reads CASSQDFAGYYEQYF. The CDR3 DNA reads TGTGCCAGCAGCCAAGATTTTGCAGGGTACTACGAGCAGTACTTC.

This clonotype was observed a few times. The genes are TRBV27 and TRBJ2-1, with TRBD2 matching over 14 bases. The CDR3 covers 20 residues. Germline assignment: CDR1 MNHEY and CDR2 SMNVEV (reference sequence). V was pared by 4 bases and J by 0 bases, with 11 bases of the junction left unmatched. Here the CDR3 reads CASSSPGLAGDLGSYNEQFF. The DNA for the CDR3 is TGTGCCAGCAGTTCACCGGGACTAGCGGGAGATTTGGGCTCCTACAATGAGCAGTTCTTC.

Ten or more counts support this clonotype. The chain uses TRBV14 and TRBJ1-1, with 9 bases that match TRBD1. Germline V CDR1 and CDR2: SGHDN, FVKESK. This CDR3 comprises 18 residues. Trimming cost V 7 bases and J 2 bases; bases outside gene matches: 17. The CDR3 nucleotides are TGTGCCAGCACAGCATTGACCGGGACAGGGATCTCAAACACTGAAGCTTTCTTT. Amino acids: CASTALTGTGISNTEAFF.

V usage is TRBV15 and J usage is TRBJ2-7; D is ambiguous. Trimming removed 1 base at V and 1 base at J, with 5 bases between. The CDR3 consists of 13 residues. The germline gives CDR1 LNHNV, CDR2 YYDKDF (reference sequence). DNA of the CDR3: TGTGCCACCAGCAGAGGTCTTTCCTACGAGCAGTACTTC. This encodes CATSRGLSYEQYF.

This chain connects TRBV2 to TRBJ2-1; TRBD2 matches at 11 bases. V gave up 6 bases and J gave up 6 bases; unmatched junction bases: 7. The CDR3 spans 15 residues. Germline values: CDR1 SNHLY, CDR2 FYNNEI. The CDR3 loop is CASRKLAGVVNEQFF. The CDR3 DNA follows: TGTGCCAGCAGGAAACTAGCGGGAGTTGTCAATGAGCAGTTCTTC.

The table lists this clonotype with many counts. The chain recombines TRBV29-1 with TRBJ2-2; unclear D gene. CDR3 size: 12 residues. Trimming took off 4 bases at V and 2 bases at J, with 5 bases between the two ends. Per the germline V gene, CDR1 is SQVTM and CDR2 is ANQGSEA. CDR3 protein: CSVGYNTGELFF. CDR3 DNA: TGCAGCGTTGGGTATAACACCGGGGAGCTGTTTTTT.

This clonotype was detected a few times. This chain links TRBV7-3 with TRBJ2-1; 7 bases match TRBD2. This CDR3 is 16 amino acids long. The germline gives CDR1 SGHTA, CDR2 FQGTGA. The J segment lost 4 bases and the V segment lost 5 bases, leaving 11 bases of the junction unmatched. In nucleotides, the CDR3 is TGTGCCAGCAGCGACCAAGTCACTAGCGTTTACAATGAGCAGTTCTTC. As protein: CASSDQVTSVYNEQFF.

The sample holds a few counts of this clonotype. The chain joins TRBV15 to TRBJ1-1; TRBD1 aligns across 7 bases. The length of the CDR3 is 15 residues. Looked up from germline, CDR1 is LNHNV and CDR2 is YYDKDF (reference sequence). The V and J ends lost 1 base and 9 bases, in that order; junction bases with no gene match: 11. This CDR3 reads CATSRAGVVTGKAFF. The DNA for the CDR3 is TGTGCCACCAGCAGAGCGGGGGTCGTGACAGGGAAAGCTTTCTTT.

There are a few counts of this clonotype. This chain joins TRBV28 and TRBJ2-1; TRBD2 aligns across 10 bases. The CDR3 extends over 15 amino acids. V shed 8 bases and J 3 bases; nucleotides not matched to a gene: 7. Germline-derived CDR1 and CDR2 are MDHEN and SYDVKM. CDR3 coding DNA: TGTGCCAGCGAGTTAGCGGGAGGTCTCTACAATGAGCAGTTCTTC. This codes for CASELAGGLYNEQFF. Complete variable domain (other parts from reference TRBV28 and TRBJ2-1): DVKVTQSSRYLVKRTGEKVFLECVQDMDHENMFWYRQDPGLGLRLIYFSYDVKMKEKGDIPEGYSVSREKKERFSLILESASTNQTSMYLCASELAGGLYNEQFFGPGTRLTVL.